This record looks at one T cell receptor (beta chain) sequence and its context. Other nucleotide sequences in the sample specify the same CDR3. The CDR3 spans 13 residues. Per the germline V gene, CDR1 is WNHNN and CDR2 is SYGVQD (reference sequence). V trimming: 6 bases; J trimming: 4 bases; junction bases outside the gene matches: 5. The data were obtained in a study of blood T cell repertoires in COVID-19. As for the study in general: The United States, Italy and Spain were the sources of the acute and convalescent COVID-19 samples. T cells, B-cell-depleted T cells, or PBMCs provided the cDNA or gDNA that served as material.

Profiled with immunoSEQ multiplex PCR; TCRdb holds only in-frame clones, not every one. The profile shows approximately 57,000 clones, roughly four fifths of them singletons. This clonotype was sampled from a woman at least 80 years old with acute or convalescent COVID-19. V is TRBV10-1 and J is TRBJ1-2; 7 bases map to TRBD1. The source material was peripheral blood. The CDR3 loop is CASREDRRYGYTF. The CDR3, as DNA: TGCGCCAGCAGGGAGGACAGGCGCTATGGCTACACCTTC.